The 25 T cell receptor beta chains listed next were all sequenced from one sample in a study of HIV-infected patients and healthy controls. cDNA was made from about 500 ng RNA using alpha and beta constant primers. Alpha and beta chain libraries were made separately by chain-specific third strand synthesis with multiplexing indices. A single record per CDR3 protein comes from TCRdb applying MiXCR to the 5' RACE reads. This sample has 10,000 to 12,000 distinct CDR3 sequences; over 7% occur once, and the top ten carry 5.5% to 7.5%. No cell fractionation was done, so the repertoire covers all unsorted peripheral blood T cells. The sample taken for sequencing was blood. These receptors were taken from an adult in good health.

This clonotype qualifies as medium-sized (0.01 to 0.1%). V is TRBV6-1 and J is TRBJ1-5; maybe TRBD1 (5 bases). The germline gives CDR1 MNHNS, CDR2 SASEGT. The CDR3 contains 14 residues. Between the trimmed V and J ends, which lost 6 bases and 7 bases, there was a span of 16 bases. The CDR3 DNA reads TGTGCCAGCAGCGGGACCGACTTTGGGCAGCCCCAGCATTTT. Translation: CASSGTDFGQPQHF.

This clonotype was found a few times. This chain connects TRBV15 to TRBJ1-5, with D possibly TRBD1 on 5 matching bases. In germline, CDR1 is LNHNV, CDR2 YYDKDF (reference sequence). The CDR3 spans 16 residues. Trimming removed 8 bases at V and 0 bases at J, with 17 bases between. CDR3 protein: CATAGGAGYSNQPQHF. CDR3 nucleotide sequence: TGTGCCACCGCCGGCGGGGCGGGTTATAGCAATCAGCCCCAGCATTTT.

There are many counts of this clonotype. The genes are TRBV11-1 and TRBJ2-7; D may be TRBD2 (6 bases). Trimming stripped 5 bases from V and 3 bases from J, with 14 bases between. This CDR3 comprises 14 residues. Germline CDR1 and CDR2: SGHAT and FQDESV (reference sequence). CDR3 coding DNA: TGTGCCAGCAGCCCTTCCGGGACTCACTACGAGCAGTACTTC. As protein: CASSPSGTHYEQYF.

This clonotype showed up many times. This rearrangement joins TRBV6-6 to TRBJ2-7; 9 bases fit TRBD1. The CDR3 consists of 14 residues. Germline trimming cut 4 bases from V and 6 bases from J; bases unmatched to any gene: 7. From germline, CDR1 is MNHNY and CDR2 SVGAGI (reference sequence). The CDR3 DNA reads as TGTGCCAGCAGTTTCGGACAGGGGAAGGTCGAGCAGTACTTC. This codes for CASSFGQGKVEQYF.

The table lists this clonotype with many counts. V usage is TRBV20-1 and J usage is TRBJ2-3, with D possibly TRBD2 on 6 matching bases. This CDR3 region has 15 residues. Trimming pared 3 bases from V and 0 bases from J, leaving 13 bases between. CDR1 DFQATT and CDR2 SNEGSKA come from the germline V gene (reference sequence). The CDR3 DNA reads TGCAGTGCTAGCCGCGGTAGCGGTAGCACAGATACGCAGTATTTT. This translates into CSASRGSGSTDTQYF.

This clonotype is medium-sized within its sample. This chain joins TRBV7-2 and TRBJ2-2; no clear D gene. With 1 base removed from V and 4 bases from J, the gap between germline ends came to 10 bases. CDR3 length equals 15 residues. CDR1 is SGHTA and CDR2 is FQGNSA in the germline V gene. The CDR3 here is CASSLDGEITGELFF. CDR3 in DNA: TGTGCCAGCAGCTTAGATGGCGAGATCACCGGGGAGCTGTTTTTT.

This clonotype is deemed medium-sized (0.01 to 0.1%). This chain joins TRBV7-2 and TRBJ2-4, with TRBD2 identical over 9 bases. This CDR3 has 13 amino acids. The germline V gene encodes CDR1 SGHTA and CDR2 FQGNSA. V lost 0 bases and J lost 13; bases outside the gene matches: 4. In DNA form, the CDR3 reads TGTGCCAGCAGCTTAGCGGGGAGCGGGGGGCAGTACTTC. This gives the protein CASSLAGSGGQYF.

By share of the sample, this clonotype is medium-sized (0.01 to 0.1%). The chain combines TRBV5-6 with TRBJ2-1, with a tentative D call TRBD1 (6 bases). From germline, CDR1 is SGHDT and CDR2 YYEEEE. Deletions cut 6 bases from V and 9 bases from J, with 22 bases between. The CDR3 totals 15 residues. In DNA, the CDR3 is TGTGCCAGCACTCTTGGTGTGGGGGCGTACCGTGAGCAGTTCTTC. It is translated as CASTLGVGAYREQFF.

This clonotype was seen only a few times. The J gene is TRBJ2-1, the V gene TRBV20-1; D is possibly TRBD2 (6 bases). V lost 3 bases and J 3 bases, leaving 15 bases between the germline ends. The CDR3 has 15 residues. Germline CDR1 DFQATT, CDR2 SNEGSKA (reference sequence). As DNA, the CDR3 is TGCAGTGCTAGGCTGTGGGAGGCCAACTACAATGAGCAGTTCTTC. It is translated as CSARLWEANYNEQFF.

This clonotype was counted many times. The rearrangement links TRBV11-2 to TRBJ2-5; 9 nucleotides agree with TRBD1. The germline V gene has CDR1 SGHAT and CDR2 FQNNGV. This CDR3 has 13 amino acids. V lost 5 bases, J lost 3 bases, and 1 base stayed unmatched. The CDR3 DNA is TGTGCCAGCAGCAGGGACAGGGAAGAGACCCAGTACTTC. It codes for CASSRDREETQYF.

The chain recombines TRBV6-1 with TRBJ1-4; D not resolved. Germline V lookup: CDR1 MNHNS, CDR2 SASEGT. The V end was cut by 3 bases, the J end by 5 bases, with 4 bases between. This CDR3 has 12 residues. The CDR3 protein is CASSDLNEKLFF. The CDR3 DNA sequence: TGTGCCAGCAGTGACCTGAATGAAAAACTGTTTTTT.

This clonotype rates as medium-sized (0.01 to 0.1%). The chain couples TRBV5-6 to TRBJ1-4; 10 nucleotides agree with TRBD1. Germline V gene data show CDR1 as SGHDT and CDR2 as YYEEEE. The CDR3 totals 16 residues. After removal of 4 bases from V and 7 bases from J, the junction contained 10 bases not matched to a gene. In DNA, the CDR3 is TGTGCCAGCAGCCACCCCCGACAGGGGGCGGGTGAAAAACTGTTTTTT. Its protein product is CASSHPRQGAGEKLFF.

This clonotype is classed as medium-sized. V and J are TRBV6-2 or TRBV6-3 and TRBJ1-5; D unclear. The germline V and J ends were trimmed by 7 bases and 2 bases, with 15 bases remaining between them. From germline, CDR1 is MNHEY and CDR2 SVGEGT. This CDR3 spans 15 amino acids. The CDR3 bases are TGTGCCAGCACCAACTGGGCAGGAGGCAATCAGCCCCAGCATTTT. It yields the protein CASTNWAGGNQPQHF.

This chain connects TRBV7-8 to TRBJ1-5, with TRBD1 matching over 9 bases. The CDR3 runs 16 residues. With V trimmed by 3 bases and J by 2 bases, 5 bases remained unmatched. Per the germline V gene, CDR1 is SGHVS and CDR2 is FQNEAQ. The CDR3 loop is CASSFSRDRGNQPQHF. The CDR3 region has the DNA TGTGCCAGCAGCTTCTCCCGGGACAGGGGCAATCAGCCCCAGCATTTT.

There are a few counts of this clonotype. V usage is TRBV7-2 and J usage is TRBJ2-3; 9 bases are shared with TRBD2. J gave up 0 bases and V 1 base, and 5 bases lay outside the gene matches. The CDR3 spans 17 residues. CDR1 SGHTA and CDR2 FQGNSA come from the germline V gene. CDR3 protein: CASSLGPSGASTDTQYF. CDR3 sequence (DNA): TGTGCCAGCAGCTTAGGGCCTAGCGGGGCTAGCACAGATACGCAGTATTTT.

By sample share, this clonotype is medium-sized. The rearrangement uses TRBV6-5 and TRBJ2-7; D remains unclear. Germline loops: CDR1 MNHEY, CDR2 SVGAGI. V was trimmed by 10 bases and J by 3 bases, leaving 19 bases between them. The CDR3 sequence is 14 residues long. CDR3 in amino acids: CATLVTTSHYEQYF. Here the CDR3 DNA reads TGTGCCACCCTAGTTACGACCAGCCACTACGAGCAGTACTTC.

This clonotype is medium-sized within its sample. The chain links TRBV20-1 to TRBJ1-3; 8 positions match TRBD1. Germline values: CDR1 DFQATT, CDR2 SNEGSKA (reference sequence). V shed 6 bases, J shed 2 bases, and the junction held 3 bases outside the gene matches. The CDR3 is made up of 13 amino acids. This CDR3 reads CSAEQGAGNTIYF. For the CDR3, the DNA is TGCAGTGCCGAACAGGGGGCTGGAAACACCATATATTTT.

This clonotype appeared many times. J is TRBJ2-5 and V is TRBV9; 14 positions match TRBD2. The CDR3 contains 15 residues. Trimming cost V 0 bases and J 7 bases; bases outside gene matches: 2. Germline CDR1 is SGDLS and CDR2 is YYNGEE. The CDR3 DNA sequence: TGTGCCAGCAGCGTAGGGACTAGCGGGGGGAGGACCCAGTACTTC. Protein: CASSVGTSGGRTQYF.

In its sample, this clonotype ranks as medium-sized. The chain uses TRBV7-2 and TRBJ1-3, with 9 nucleotides matching TRBD1. The V and J ends lost 10 bases and 0 bases, in that order; junction bases with no gene match: 7. There are 15 residues in the CDR3. The germline gives CDR1 SGHTA, CDR2 FQGNSA. As DNA, the CDR3 is TGTGCCACCACAGGGGGCGATTACTCTGGAAACACCATATATTTT. Its protein is CATTGGDYSGNTIYF.

The chain is built from TRBV7-9 and TRBJ2-7; D gene unclear. CDR1 and CDR2 (germline): SEHNR, FQNEAQ (reference sequence). Trimming cost V 0 bases and J 0 bases, with 12 bases left between them. CDR3 length equals 16 residues. The CDR3 DNA follows: TGTGCCAGCAGCTTAGCCAGATTAGTCTCCTCCTACGAGCAGTACTTC. Residues: CASSLARLVSSYEQYF.

This clonotype is medium-sized. The chain combines TRBV27 with TRBJ2-7; maybe TRBD2 (5 bases). Germline V gives CDR1 MNHEY, CDR2 SMNVEV (reference sequence). The CDR3 is made up of 15 amino acids. V gave up 6 bases and J gave up 6 bases, with 21 bases separating them. CDR3 sequence reads: CASRLTVTPEGEQYF. CDR3 sequence (DNA): TGTGCCAGCAGACTTACCGTAACCCCTGAGGGCGAGCAGTACTTC.

With regard to this clonotype: At one boundary the junction diverges from the germline segment, which might be a read error. The chain recombines TRBV5-1 with TRBJ2-5; 7 bases agree with TRBD1. CDR1 SGHRS and CDR2 YFSETQ come from the germline V gene. This CDR3 is 14 amino acids long. The CDR3 nucleotides read TGCGCCAGCAGCTTGGCCGGGACAGACCAAGTTAGGGACTTC. Protein: CASSLAGTDQVRDF.

The chain employs TRBV5-5 and TRBJ2-3, with D possibly matching TRBD1 (5 bases). The CDR3 length is 14 residues. Germline CDR1 and CDR2: SGHKS and YYEKEE (reference sequence). Trimming took 2 bases from V and 1 from J, leaving 8 bases between them. CDR3 residues: CASSFDRRTDTQYF. CDR3 nucleotide sequence: TGTGCCAGCAGCTTCGACAGACGCACAGATACGCAGTATTTT. Based on the CDR3 plus reference TRBV5-5 and TRBJ2-3, the full variable domain is DAGVTQSPTHLIKTRGQQVTLRCSPISGHKSVSWYQQVLGQGPQFIFQYYEKEERGRGNFPDRFSARQFPNYSSELNVNALLLGDSALYLCASSFDRRTDTQYFGPGTRLTVL.

The table lists this clonotype with many counts. This CDR3 reads CAWSAGLAGANEQFF. In nucleotides, the CDR3 is TGTGCCTGGAGCGCGGGACTAGCGGGAGCCAATGAGCAGTTCTTC. This chain uses TRBV30 with TRBJ2-1, with 14 bases fitting TRBD2. The CDR3 extends over 15 amino acids. The J segment lost 6 bases and the V segment lost 3 bases, leaving 4 bases of the junction unmatched. Germline V gives CDR1 GTSNPN, CDR2 SVGIG (reference sequence).

In this sample, this clonotype turned up many times. The V call is TRBV7-2, the J call TRBJ2-1, with D perhaps matching TRBD1 (7 bases). The V gene's germline CDR1 is SGHTA and CDR2 FQGNSA. V was clipped by 5 bases and J by 4 bases, with 12 bases between them. The CDR3 is made up of 14 amino acids. The CDR3 here is CASSRGTEYNEQFF. DNA of the CDR3: TGTGCCAGCAGCCGCGGGACAGAGTACAATGAGCAGTTCTTC.